The next 30 T cell receptor beta chains were all read from a single sample in a study of post-analysis software for immune sequencing data. These TCRs' antigens remain unknown. Unique molecular identifiers featured in each of the TCR beta cDNA libraries. Each CDR3 protein gets one entry after TCRdb re-called the PCR reads with MiXCR. The sample consists of hundreds of thousands of distinct CDR3 sequences, 59% of them appearing once. Study observations and caveats: TRBV5-6, TRBV5-1 and TRBV20-1 belonged to a set of about 5 TRBV segments that were more frequent in patients than controls.

The sequenced material came from blood. The receptor set was obtained from a girl under 10 years old with multiple sclerosis.

The chain uses TRBV12-3 or TRBV12-4 and TRBJ2-1; 11 bases align to TRBD2. V shed 7 bases and J 0 bases; nucleotides not matched to a gene: 5. The CDR3 is 16 residues long. CDR3 coding DNA: TGTGCCAGCAAACCTAGCGGGGGGAGCTCCTACAATGAGCAGTTCTTC. This gives the protein CASKPSGGSSYNEQFF.

The chain recombines TRBV6-2 or TRBV6-3 with TRBJ2-1; 13 nucleotides align to TRBD2. The germline CDR1 and CDR2 sequences are MNHEY and SVGEGT. Unmatched junction bases numbered 12, after V lost 0 bases and J lost 7 bases. The length of the CDR3 is 19 residues. CDR3 sequence (DNA): TGTGCCAGCAGTTACTCTAGGACTAGCGGGAGAGGTTGGGGGAATGAGCAGTTCTTC. Residues: CASSYSRTSGRGWGNEQFF.

This chain connects TRBV15 to TRBJ2-7, with D hard to call. Trimming shortened V by 0 bases and J by 4 bases, and 4 bases separated the two germline ends. The germline V gene encodes CDR1 LNHNV and CDR2 YYDKDF (reference sequence). The CDR3 runs to 12 residues. CDR3 amino acids: CATSREPYEQYF. In DNA form, the CDR3 reads TGTGCCACCAGCAGAGAACCTTACGAGCAGTACTTC.

The chain has TRBV3-1 and TRBJ2-5; perhaps D is TRBD1 or TRBD2 (5 bases each). The germline gives CDR1 LGHDT, CDR2 YNNKEL (reference sequence). This CDR3 contains 16 residues. Trimming removed 4 bases from V and 1 base from J, with 16 bases in between. CDR3 in amino acids: CASSLGRLERQETQYF. CDR3 DNA sequence: TGTGCCAGCAGCCTGGGACGGTTGGAACGCCAAGAGACCCAGTACTTC.

The chain links TRBV29-1 to TRBJ2-7, with TRBD2 matching over 7 bases. This CDR3 region has 16 residues. Germline trimming cut 0 bases from V and 2 bases from J; bases unmatched to any gene: 10. Germline V gene lookup returns CDR1 SQVTM and CDR2 ANQGSEA. The CDR3 sequence is CSVEEGREGTPYEQYF. CDR3 sequence (DNA): TGCAGCGTTGAAGAAGGGAGGGAGGGTACACCCTACGAGCAGTACTTC.

The chain carries TRBV20-1 and TRBJ1-2; D remains ambiguous. Per the germline V gene, CDR1 is DFQATT and CDR2 is SNEGSKA (reference sequence). This CDR3 is 14 amino acids long. Trimming took 3 bases from V and 2 from J, leaving 13 bases between them. The CDR3 nucleotides read TGCAGTGCTAGGACGGGTTTCCTGAACTATGGCTACACCTTC. Amino acid sequence: CSARTGFLNYGYTF.

The rearrangement links TRBV3-1 to TRBJ2-4, with 9 positions matching TRBD1. The V gene's germline CDR1 is LGHDT and CDR2 YNNKEL (reference sequence). The CDR3 runs 17 residues. Germline trimming cut 2 bases from V and 0 bases from J; bases unmatched to any gene: 5. CDR3 DNA sequence: TGTGCCAGCAGCCAACCCCCGGGACAGGGAGCCAAAAACATTCAGTACTTC. Translating gives CASSQPPGQGAKNIQYF.

The CDR3 coding sequence is TGTGCCAGCAGCTCCCTGGGACAGGGGGCGGCAAAGAGCTCCTACAATGAGCAGTTCTTC. Protein: CASSSLGQGAAKSSYNEQFF. The chain has TRBV9 and TRBJ2-1, with 12 nucleotides matching TRBD1. J gave up 0 bases and V 4 bases, and 14 bases lay outside the gene matches. This CDR3 has 20 amino acids. Looked up from germline, CDR1 is SGDLS and CDR2 is YYNGEE.

The chain links TRBV18 to TRBJ1-4; no definite D call. The CDR3 covers 15 residues. V lost 2 bases to trimming and J lost 10 bases, with 17 bases between them. Germline V gives CDR1 KGHSH, CDR2 LQKENI. The CDR3 loop is CASSPGDAGHRKLFF. The DNA for the CDR3 is TGTGCCAGCTCACCAGGAGACGCTGGGCACCGAAAACTGTTTTTT.

This clonotype was picked up one time. The V call is TRBV12-3 or TRBV12-4, the J call TRBJ1-1, with a possible D match to TRBD1 (5 bases). This CDR3 region has 14 residues. With 5 bases removed from V and 3 bases from J, the gap between germline ends came to 13 bases. This CDR3 reads CASSGRGMDTEAFF. DNA for the CDR3: TGTGCCAGCAGTGGAAGGGGAATGGACACTGAAGCTTTCTTT.

The V call is TRBV20-1, the J call TRBJ2-3, with D maybe TRBD2 (6 bases). Trimming pared 5 bases from V and 5 bases from J, leaving 20 bases between. Germline CDR1 and CDR2: DFQATT and SNEGSKA (reference sequence). The CDR3 runs 15 residues. The CDR3 bases are TGCAGTGCTCCCGGGACTTCTCGTGCCGAAGATACGCAGTATTTT. It yields the protein CSAPGTSRAEDTQYF.

This clonotype was detected a few times. The chain links TRBV7-2 to TRBJ1-4; 10 bases agree with TRBD1. V gave up 5 bases and J gave up 7 bases; unmatched junction bases: 4. The germline CDR1 and CDR2 sequences are SGHTA and FQGNSA. The CDR3 has 14 residues. The CDR3 here is CASSPRDRGEKLFF. The CDR3, as DNA: TGTGCCAGCAGCCCCCGGGACAGGGGTGAAAAACTGTTTTTT. Supplemented by reference TRBV7-2 and TRBJ1-4, the full variable domain reads GAGVSQSPSNKVTEKGKDVELRCDPISGHTALYWYRQSLGQGLEFLIYFQGNSAPDKSGLPSDRFSAERTGGSVSTLTIQRTQQEDSAVYLCASSPRDRGEKLFFGSGTQLSVL.

This clonotype has a handful of counts. The rearrangement joins TRBV6-4 to TRBJ1-4, with 11 positions matching TRBD1. Germline V gene lookup returns CDR1 MRHNA and CDR2 SNTAGT. Germline trimming cut 5 bases from V and 5 bases from J; bases unmatched to any gene: 4. The CDR3 contains 15 residues. The CDR3 DNA follows: TGTGCCAGCAGTCCCGGGACAGGGGGAAATGAAAAACTGTTTTTT. It translates to CASSPGTGGNEKLFF.

The chain couples TRBV29-1 to TRBJ2-3, with a tentative D call TRBD2 (7 bases). V lost 5 bases and J lost 2, with 11 bases in between. Germline CDR1 is SQVTM and CDR2 is ANQGSEA. The CDR3 contains 13 residues. The CDR3, as DNA: TGCAGCGTTTGGGGGGGGGCCACAGATACGCAGTATTTT. It is translated as CSVWGGATDTQYF.

This clonotype was counted once. The chain carries TRBV7-2 and TRBJ2-1, with no clear D. Germline CDR1 reads SGHTA; CDR2 reads FQGNSA. The CDR3 runs 14 residues. The germline V and J ends were trimmed by 7 bases and 8 bases, with 18 bases remaining between them. The CDR3 spells CASMAYFLSDEQFF. CDR3 DNA sequence: TGTGCCAGCATGGCTTACTTCCTCTCCGATGAGCAGTTCTTC.

The sample holds a few counts of this clonotype. The chain has TRBV29-1 and TRBJ1-2; D unclear. V lost 4 bases to trimming and J lost 10 bases, with 16 bases between them. The CDR3 totals 12 residues. The germline CDR1 and CDR2 sequences are SQVTM and ANQGSEA. The CDR3 region is CSVGPTVSYYTF. CDR3 bases: TGCAGCGTTGGTCCCACAGTCAGTTACTACACCTTC.

The chain has TRBV7-9 and TRBJ2-3; tentative D call: TRBD2 (7 bases). Trimming removed 6 bases from V and 1 base from J, with 14 bases in between. This CDR3 spans 15 amino acids. The germline V gene has CDR1 SEHNR and CDR2 FQNEAQ (reference sequence). The DNA of the CDR3 is TGTGCCAGCAGTCCCGCGGGGGCCGGCACAGATACGCAGTATTTT. This sequence encodes CASSPAGAGTDTQYF.

The CDR3: CATSRGTVADTQYF. In DNA, the CDR3 is TGTGCCACCAGCAGAGGGACAGTTGCAGATACGCAGTATTTT. The chain employs TRBV15 and TRBJ2-3; perhaps TRBD1 as D (6 bases). This CDR3 has 14 residues. Germline assignment: CDR1 LNHNV and CDR2 YYDKDF (reference sequence). V gave up 1 base and J gave up 4 bases, with 9 bases separating them. The full variable domain, completed using reference TRBV15 and TRBJ2-3, is DAMVIQNPRYQVTQFGKPVTLSCSQTLNHNVMYWYQQKSSQAPKLLFHYYDKDFNNEADTPDNFQSRRPNTSFCFLDIRSPGLGDTAMYLCATSRGTVADTQYFGPGTRLTVL.

The rearrangement links TRBV12-3 or TRBV12-4 to TRBJ2-1, with D tentatively TRBD2 (7 bases). V gave up 6 bases and J gave up 3 bases, with 15 bases separating them. CDR3 size: 15 residues. CDR3 DNA: TGTGCCAGCAGCTTTGGGGGCGGGGGCTACAATGAGCAGTTCTTC. It codes for CASSFGGGGYNEQFF.

The V and J genes are TRBV20-1 and TRBJ2-1; TRBD1 or TRBD2 may be the D gene (5 bases each). The germline CDR1 and CDR2 sequences are DFQATT and SNEGSKA (reference sequence). The V end was cut by 1 base, the J end by 4 bases, with 14 bases between. This CDR3 is built from 15 residues. CDR3 amino acids: CSARVMGRIYNEQFF. CDR3 bases: TGCAGTGCTAGAGTGATGGGACGGATATACAATGAGCAGTTCTTC.

The rearrangement uses TRBV29-1 and TRBJ2-7; D may be TRBD1 (6 bases). The CDR3 extends over 13 amino acids. CDR1 and CDR2 from the germline V gene are SQVTM and ANQGSEA. Trimming removed 4 bases from V and 7 bases from J, with 17 bases in between. DNA for the CDR3: TGCAGCGTTGGAGTAACAGGGCTCCAGGAGCAGTACTTC. This sequence encodes CSVGVTGLQEQYF.

By proportion, this clonotype is medium-sized. The J gene is TRBJ2-1, the V gene TRBV7-6; 8 nucleotides line up with TRBD1. J gave up 5 bases and V 5 bases, and 8 bases lay outside the gene matches. Germline V gives CDR1 SGHVS, CDR2 FNYEAQ. The length of the CDR3 is 15 residues. The CDR3 DNA reads as TGTGCCAGCAGCGAAGAACCGGGACAGGACAATGAGCAGTTCTTC. Translated, it gives CASSEEPGQDNEQFF. Complete variable domain (other parts from reference TRBV7-6 and TRBJ2-1): GAGVSQSPRYKVTKRGQDVALRCDPISGHVSLYWYRQALGQGPEFLTYFNYEAQQDKSGLPNDRFSAERPEGSISTLTIQRTEQRDSAMYRCASSEEPGQDNEQFFGPGTRLTVL.

The CDR3 loop reads CSASRISGETQYF. The CDR3 DNA is TGCAGTGCTAGCAGGATTAGCGGAGAGACCCAGTACTTC. This rearrangement joins TRBV20-1 to TRBJ2-5, with D perhaps TRBD2 (6 bases). The CDR3 extends over 13 amino acids. Germline CDR1 DFQATT, CDR2 SNEGSKA (reference sequence). The germline V and J ends were trimmed by 3 bases and 4 bases, with 12 bases remaining between them.

A single count supports this clonotype. The chain combines TRBV15 with TRBJ2-7, with unresolved D. Germline assignment: CDR1 LNHNV and CDR2 YYDKDF (reference sequence). Trimming cost V 1 base and J 0 bases, with 4 bases left between them. The CDR3 is made up of 13 amino acids. The CDR3 here is CATSRVDSYEQYF. The CDR3 DNA reads TGTGCCACCAGCAGAGTCGACTCCTACGAGCAGTACTTC.

This clonotype was counted a few times. This chain uses TRBV20-1 with TRBJ2-4, with D possibly matching TRBD1 (5 bases). The J call may not be correct, given that the DNA end is closer to TRBJ2-7. The germline gives CDR1 DFQATT, CDR2 SNEGSKA (reference sequence). The length of the CDR3 is 12 residues. The CDR3: CSATQDSYEQYF. The CDR3 bases are TGCAGTGCAACCCAAGACAGTTACGAGCAGTACTTC.

The genes are TRBV12-3 or TRBV12-4 and TRBJ1-2, with D maybe TRBD1 (6 bases). This CDR3 spans 13 amino acids. V was pared by 10 bases and J by 6 bases, with 18 bases between. The CDR3 coding sequence is TGTGCCACCACCGTAACAGGGCTAAATGGCTACACCTTC. It yields the protein CATTVTGLNGYTF.

V and J are TRBV20-1 and TRBJ1-1; D uncertain. The length of the CDR3 is 15 residues. Germline-derived CDR1 and CDR2 are DFQATT and SNEGSKA (reference sequence). V shed 5 bases and J shed 6 bases, with 22 bases lying between them. CDR3 DNA sequence: TGCAGTGCTCTACAGCATCCGGTCGGTACCTCTGAAGCTTTCTTT. Translation gives CSALQHPVGTSEAFF.

This clonotype came up a few times. The chain joins TRBV5-1 to TRBJ2-2; maybe TRBD1 (6 bases). The germline CDR1 and CDR2 sequences are SGHRS and YFSETQ. This CDR3 region has 17 residues. Deletions cut 1 base from V and 0 bases from J, with 13 bases between. CDR3 nucleotide sequence: TGCGCCAGCAGCTTGCTATGGGGGCCCACGAACACCGGGGAGCTGTTTTTT. Its translation: CASSLLWGPTNTGELFF.

This clonotype has only a few counts. This chain joins TRBV25-1 and TRBJ2-1; TRBD2 agrees at 8 bases. The germline V gene encodes CDR1 MGHDK and CDR2 SYGVNS. There are 16 residues in the CDR3. With V trimmed by 5 bases and J by 7 bases, 13 bases remained unmatched. CDR3 in amino acids: CASSHTGGASRNEQFF. CDR3 bases: TGTGCCAGCAGTCACACGGGGGGGGCGAGTCGGAATGAGCAGTTCTTC. The entire variable domain, with the rest obtained from reference TRBV25-1 and TRBJ2-1, is as follows: EADIYQTPRYLVIGTGKKITLECSQTMGHDKMYWYQQDPGMELHLIHYSYGVNSTEKGDLSSESTVSRIRTEHFPLTLESARPSHTSQYLCASSHTGGASRNEQFFGPGTRLTVL.

The V call is TRBV29-1, the J call TRBJ2-1; the D is unclear. Germline CDR1 is SQVTM and CDR2 is ANQGSEA. CDR3 length: 13 amino acids. V was clipped by 3 bases and J by 2 bases, with 8 bases between them. CDR3 in DNA: TGCAGCGTTGAGCCGCCAACCTACAATGAGCAGTTCTTC. Protein sequence: CSVEPPTYNEQFF.